This T cell receptor (beta chain) was observed in a study of PD-1 blockade in classical Hodgkin lymphoma. Regarding time point: cycle 4 day 1 (C4D1), after five to seven weeks of nivolumab. In every patient, relapse followed autologous stem cell transplantation, while exposure to brentuximab vedotin differed. The table came from immunoSEQ multiplex PCR; TCRdb's copy has only in-frame clones and leaves some out. Of about 90,000 clones in the sample, nearly 85% are singletons; the top ten hold about 18%. Germline assignment: CDR1 SGHVS and CDR2 FQNEAQ. The CDR3 totals 16 residues. The V and J ends lost 2 bases and 6 bases, in that order; junction bases with no gene match: 10.

The input for sequencing was peripheral blood mononuclear cells (PBMCs), taken before the fourth cycle of nivolumab. The clonotype was recovered from a human donor with classical Hodgkin lymphoma. V usage is TRBV7-8 and J usage is TRBJ2-7; 10 positions agree with TRBD2. The CDR3 nucleotides read TGTGCCAGCAGCTTACCCTCCGGGACTAGCGCTCTCGAGCAGTACTTC. Translation gives CASSLPSGTSALEQYF.